This T cell receptor beta chain was recovered during a study of blood T cell repertoires in COVID-19. The junction had 16 bases not matched to a gene; V was cut back by 3 bases and J by 5 bases. Germline V CDR1 and CDR2: SGHDT, YYEEEE. This CDR3 has 18 residues. Produced via immunoSEQ multiplex PCR; TCRdb's table is partial and in-frame only. The sample lists roughly 240,000 clones; 86% were seen once. The receptor's source is a woman in her sixties who had recovered from COVID-19. The sample comprised peripheral blood. The chain is built from TRBV5-6 and TRBJ1-4; TRBD1 matches at 7 bases. The CDR3 nucleotides are TGTGCCAGCAGCTCGTATGGGACAGCTATCTTCGACAATGAAAAACTGTTTTTT. As protein: CASSSYGTAIFDNEKLFF.